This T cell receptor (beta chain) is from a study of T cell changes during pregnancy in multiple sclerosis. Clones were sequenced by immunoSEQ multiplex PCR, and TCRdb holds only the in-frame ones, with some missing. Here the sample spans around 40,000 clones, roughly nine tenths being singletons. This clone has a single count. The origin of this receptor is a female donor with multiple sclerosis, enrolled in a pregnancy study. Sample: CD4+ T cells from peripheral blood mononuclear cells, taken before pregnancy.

CDR3 loop: CASSFLGGNTIYF. The DNA of the CDR3 is TGTGCCAGCAGTTTCCTAGGCGGAAACACCATATATTTT. The chain recombines TRBV28 with TRBJ1-3; no firm D call. Trimming cost V 3 bases and J 4 bases, with 7 bases left between them. From germline, CDR1 is MDHEN and CDR2 SYDVKM. The CDR3 loop spans 13 amino acids.